Presented here are 22 T cell receptor beta chains from one specimen sequenced in a study of shared clonotypes between healthy human individuals. Measured with immunoSEQ multiplex PCR; TCRdb has only the in-frame clones, and not every one. The profile covers 2 million or so clones, with about 95% appearing a single time and 1.1% taken by the ten largest. CD45RO-negative, CCR7-selected cells formed the naive CD8 fraction, which excluded terminally differentiated effector memory CD45RA+ cells. The specimen sequenced was naive CD8+ T cells sorted from blood. The origin of the receptors is a man younger than 35 in good health.

V gene TRBV28 combines with J gene TRBJ1-2; possibly TRBD1 for D (6 bases). The V and J ends lost 6 bases and 5 bases respectively, with 16 bases between them. Germline assignment: CDR1 MDHEN and CDR2 SYDVKM. The CDR3 is 14 amino acids. As DNA, the CDR3 is TGTGCCAGCAGCCCTACCTACAGGGCGTATGGCTACACCTTC. Its translation is CASSPTYRAYGYTF.

The chain couples TRBV9 to TRBJ2-7; 9 nucleotides align to TRBD2. V was clipped by 1 base and J by 3 bases; unmatched bases: 11. Germline CDR1 and CDR2: SGDLS and YYNGEE. The CDR3 is 17 residues long. CDR3 sequence (DNA): TGTGCCAGCAGCGTAAATCCCGGATCTAGCGGGGTCTACGAGCAGTACTTC. Encoded protein: CASSVNPGSSGVYEQYF.

This clone was observed a single time. The CDR3 reads CASSFEDEQYF. Here the CDR3 DNA reads TGTGCCAGCAGCTTTGAAGACGAGCAGTACTTC. The genes are TRBV7-9 and TRBJ2-7; D is ambiguous. V gave up 3 bases and J gave up 5 bases, with 5 bases separating them. CDR3 length: 11 residues. Germline V CDR1 and CDR2: SEHNR, FQNEAQ (reference sequence).

This clone showed up just once. The V and J genes are TRBV4-3 and TRBJ2-7, with 11 bases aligning to TRBD2. V lost 1 base and J lost 5; bases outside the gene matches: 4. From germline, CDR1 is LGHNA and CDR2 YSLEER. This CDR3 is 15 amino acids long. The CDR3 is CASSQGTSGRDEQYF. In DNA, the CDR3 is TGCGCCAGCAGCCAAGGTACTAGCGGGAGAGACGAGCAGTACTTC.

The V gene is TRBV29-1, the J gene TRBJ2-3, with a tentative D call TRBD2 (6 bases). CDR1 is SQVTM, CDR2 ANQGSEA, per germline. Trimming removed 1 base at V and 1 base at J, with 9 bases between. The CDR3 length is 14 residues. The CDR3 bases are TGCAGCGTTGAAGGGCGGGGCGGCACAGATACGCAGTATTTT. Protein: CSVEGRGGTDTQYF.

Details on this clone: Within the sample, other DNA sequences also encode this same CDR3. The V and J genes are TRBV7-9 and TRBJ2-7; a weak D match, TRBD1 (6 bases). The CDR3 covers 13 residues. V was clipped by 1 base and J by 4 bases, with 8 bases between them. In germline, CDR1 is SEHNR, CDR2 FQNEAQ (reference sequence). The CDR3 protein is CASSLGQEYEQYF. The CDR3 coding sequence is TGTGCCAGCAGCTTAGGACAGGAGTACGAGCAGTACTTC.

The chain has TRBV7-9 and TRBJ1-1; D unclear. V shed 5 bases and J shed 2 bases, with 12 bases lying between them. Germline V gene sequence: CDR1 SEHNR, CDR2 FQNEAQ (reference sequence). This CDR3 has 14 amino acids. CDR3 sequence: CASSTLTDNTEAFF. The CDR3 DNA reads TGTGCCAGCAGCACCCTAACGGATAACACTGAAGCTTTCTTT.

The gene calls are TRBV6-1 and TRBJ2-5, with 13 bases that match TRBD2. J gave up 5 bases and V 8 bases, and 8 bases lay outside the gene matches. The CDR3 consists of 15 residues. Germline V gene data show CDR1 as MNHNS and CDR2 as SASEGT. The CDR3 protein is CASGKGLAGLETQYF. DNA of the CDR3: TGTGCCAGCGGCAAGGGACTAGCGGGGTTGGAGACCCAGTACTTC.

The chain couples TRBV2 to TRBJ2-5; 13 bases align to TRBD2. The junction had 6 bases not matched to a gene; V was cut back by 6 bases and J by 2 bases. The CDR3 runs 16 residues. The germline V gene has CDR1 SNHLY and CDR2 FYNNEI. CDR3 protein: CASSEGLAGRQETQYF. CDR3 bases: TGTGCCAGCAGCGAGGGACTAGCGGGGCGGCAAGAGACCCAGTACTTC.

The genes are TRBV5-1 and TRBJ1-1; D unresolved. This CDR3 region has 13 residues. Trimming left V 7 bases short and J 4 bases short, with 14 bases between. CDR1 and CDR2 from the germline V gene are SGHRS and YFSETQ. The DNA for the CDR3 is TGCGCCAGCGGTCTTGGACCGAGCACTGAAGCTTTCTTT. Translation gives CASGLGPSTEAFF.

As DNA, the CDR3 is TGCGCCAGCAGCCAAGAGACAGGGCTGAGCTCCTACGAGCAGTACTTC. It encodes CASSQETGLSSYEQYF. The chain combines TRBV4-1 with TRBJ2-7, with 7 bases that match TRBD1. V lost 0 bases to trimming and J lost 0 bases; unmatched junction nucleotides: 5. CDR1 and CDR2 (germline): MGHRA, YSYEKL. The CDR3 contains 16 residues.

The CDR3 reads CASSLGPGESYEQYF. CDR3 sequence (DNA): TGTGCCAGCAGCTTAGGGCCAGGAGAATCCTACGAGCAGTACTTC. The chain combines TRBV11-2 with TRBJ2-7; the D is unclear. The CDR3 sequence is 15 residues long. V gave up 1 base and J gave up 1 base, with 11 bases separating them. The germline V gene encodes CDR1 SGHAT and CDR2 FQNNGV. The full variable domain, rest sourced from reference TRBV11-2 and TRBJ2-7, is EAGVAQSPRYKIIEKRQSVAFWCNPISGHATLYWYQQILGQGPKLLIQFQNNGVVDDSQLPKDRFSAERLKGVDSTLKIQPAKLEDSAVYLCASSLGPGESYEQYFGPGTRLTVT.

V is TRBV10-1 and J is TRBJ1-1; D is unresolved. The CDR3 length is 13 residues. CDR1 WNHNN and CDR2 SYGVQD come from the germline V gene (reference sequence). Trimming shortened V by 5 bases and J by 1 base, and 8 bases separated the two germline ends. DNA for the CDR3: TGCGCCAGCAGTAACTACCCGAACACTGAAGCTTTCTTT. Translating it yields CASSNYPNTEAFF.

The V gene is TRBV27, the J gene TRBJ1-4; maybe TRBD1 (5 bases). Trimming stripped 0 bases from V and 5 bases from J, with 19 bases between. CDR1 and CDR2 (germline): MNHEY, SMNVEV (reference sequence). The CDR3 is made up of 18 amino acids. CDR3 nucleotide sequence: TGTGCCAGCAGTTTATCGTTCCAACAGGCGGGGGGAAATGAAAAACTGTTTTTT. As protein: CASSLSFQQAGGNEKLFF.

This chain uses TRBV29-1 with TRBJ2-7; D is unclear. CDR1 SQVTM and CDR2 ANQGSEA come from the germline V gene. V lost 2 bases, J lost 7 bases, and 18 bases lay in between. The CDR3 runs 14 residues. The CDR3 bases are TGCAGCGTTGAAAGTCCCCGTAGAAACGGGGAGCAGTACTTC. This codes for CSVESPRRNGEQYF.

Concerning this clone itself: In the same sample, other DNA sequences code for this CDR3. This chain connects TRBV19 to TRBJ2-7; 7 bases are a match to TRBD1. The CDR3 has 13 residues. CDR1 and CDR2 from the germline V gene are LNHDA and SQIVND (reference sequence). The J segment lost 4 bases and the V segment lost 5 bases, leaving 5 bases of the junction unmatched. The CDR3 region is CASSFGTAYEQYF. The CDR3 DNA sequence: TGTGCCAGTAGTTTCGGGACAGCTTACGAGCAGTACTTC.

The chain recombines TRBV14 with TRBJ2-5; weak D call: TRBD2 (6 bases). Trimming took off 1 base at V and 4 bases at J, with 13 bases between the two ends. Germline CDR1 reads SGHDN; CDR2 reads FVKESK. This CDR3 spans 15 amino acids. CDR3 sequence reads: CASSQVSGVAETQYF. The CDR3 bases are TGTGCCAGCAGCCAAGTTTCGGGGGTTGCAGAGACCCAGTACTTC.

This clone was detected only once. The chain has TRBV5-1 and TRBJ2-7; no definite D call. Trimming left V 0 bases short and J 3 bases short, with 10 bases between. The CDR3 length is 14 residues. Per the germline V gene, CDR1 is SGHRS and CDR2 is YFSETQ. CDR3 coding DNA: TGCGCCAGCAGCTTGGGTGACGTACACTACGAGCAGTACTTC. This gives the protein CASSLGDVHYEQYF.

About this clone itself: At the DNA level, this CDR3 is encoded by other sequences in the same sample as well. The rearrangement links TRBV7-3 to TRBJ1-2; the match to TRBD1 covers 9 bases. The CDR3 extends over 15 amino acids. The germline CDR1 and CDR2 sequences are SGHTA and FQGTGA. Trimming took 4 bases from V and 3 from J; bases not matched to a gene: 6. CDR3 in amino acids: CASSSTGGRDYGYTF. DNA of the CDR3: TGTGCCAGCAGCTCAACAGGGGGCCGGGACTATGGCTACACCTTC.

This clone came up once. The chain joins TRBV4-3 to TRBJ2-2, with a tentative D call TRBD1 (6 bases). The V end was cut by 2 bases, the J end by 4 bases, with 14 bases between. CDR3 length: 16 residues. Germline V gives CDR1 LGHNA, CDR2 YSLEER. The CDR3 DNA reads TGCGCCAGCAGCCAATCGTGGGACACAAGCACCGGGGAGCTGTTTTTT. It specifies CASSQSWDTSTGELFF.

The V and J genes are TRBV6-5 and TRBJ2-7; 12 nucleotides align to TRBD1. Trimming cost V 1 base and J 6 bases; bases outside gene matches: 7. Germline-derived CDR1 and CDR2 are MNHEY and SVGAGI. The CDR3 runs to 16 residues. The DNA of the CDR3 is TGTGCCAGCAGTTACTGGCCGGGACAGGGGGCGTTCGAGCAGTACTTC. It yields the protein CASSYWPGQGAFEQYF.

The chain joins TRBV10-2 to TRBJ2-1; TRBD2 matches 12 bases. Per germline, CDR1 WSHSY and CDR2 SAAADI. Trimming at V came to 6 bases and at J to 0 bases, leaving 6 bases not matched to a gene. This CDR3 is built from 17 residues. Here the CDR3 DNA reads TGCGCCAGCAGCCGCGGACTAGCGGGGATCTCCTACAATGAGCAGTTCTTC. Its translation: CASSRGLAGISYNEQFF.